This is a list of T cell receptor beta chains from one sample in a study of T cells in tuberculosis. Only in-frame clones appear in the TCRdb table, and some are missing; sequencing was by immunoSEQ multiplex PCR. Of approximately 35,000 clones listed, 95% were seen once; the top ten hold under 2.5%. The sample taken for sequencing was PBMCs. These receptors came from a donor between 10 and 29 years old with latent tuberculosis or without tuberculosis infection. CDR3s include the opening cysteine and the closing phenylalanine or tryptophan. D genes are given only for firm matches. The size field is filled for only some rows; it gives once, few, many or a size class.

TRBJ1-3	TRBV5-6	few	TRBD1	TGTGCCAGCAGCCCCGGGACAGTAAACACCATATATTTT	CASSPGTVNTIYF
TRBJ2-5	TRBV7-3	.	TRBD1	TGTGCCAGCAGCCCCCATTCGGGACAGCCACAAGAGACCCAGTACTTC	CASSPHSGQPQETQYF
TRBJ2-5	TRBV11-3	.	TRBD1	TGTGCCAGCAGCTTACGACAGGGGCAAGAGACCCAGTACTTC	CASSLRQGQETQYF
TRBJ2-1	TRBV28	.	.	TGTGCCAGCAGTTTAACAGGGAATGAGCAGTTCTTC	CASSLTGNEQFF
TRBJ2-1	TRBV10-3	.	TRBD2	TGTGCCATCAGTGTCCGAGCGGGGGGGCAGGGTAACAATGAGCAGTTCTTC	CAISVRAGGQGNNEQFF
TRBJ1-2	TRBV11-2	.	TRBD1	TGTGCCAGCAGCTCCTTCTACATCACTGAACAGGGGAAAAGGGGCTACACCTTC	CASSSFYITEQGKRGYTF
TRBJ2-7	TRBV4-1	few	TRBD1	TGCGCCAGCAGCCAGAGCGGGACAGGGGATGCCTACGAGCAGTACTTC	CASSQSGTGDAYEQYF
TRBJ2-5	TRBV9	.	TRBD2	TGTGCCAGCAGCTCTAGCGGGGGGGCGTCAGAGACCCAGTACTTC	CASSSSGGASETQYF
TRBJ1-2	TRBV6-5	.	.	TGTGCCAGCAGCCGGACAGAAAACTATGGCTACACCTTC	CASSRTENYGYTF
TRBJ2-3	TRBV11-2	.	TRBD2	TGTGCCAGCAGCTCCACTGACGCTAGCGGGGGGTTGACAGATACGCAGTATTTT	CASSSTDASGGLTDTQYF
TRBJ2-6	TRBV27	.	.	TGTGCCAGCAGTTTCGCTGGGGCCAACGTCCTGACTTTC	CASSFAGANVLTF
TRBJ2-1	TRBV12-5	.	.	TGTGCTAGTGGTCTGATGGGGCTTTCGCGGGGGCAAGAGGGAGAGCAGTTCTTC	CASGLMGLSRGQEGEQFF
TRBJ1-1	TRBV5-1	.	TRBD1	TGCGCCAGCAGCTCACAGGGGGCAGTAGGCACTGAAGCTTTCTTT	CASSSQGAVGTEAFF
TRBJ2-7	TRBV2	once	TRBD2	TGTGCCAGCAGTGCGGGGGGGAGACAGGGACTAGCGGGAGTGGTGCAGTACTTC	CASSAGGRQGLAGVVQYF